This T cell receptor beta chain was obtained from a study of blood T cell repertoires in COVID-19. On the study more broadly: The United States, Italy and Spain were the sources of the acute and convalescent COVID-19 samples.

The data were produced by immunoSEQ multiplex PCR, yet TCRdb's version contains in-frame clones alone and is incomplete. The sample has 210,000 or so clones, 84% seen once. The CDR3 runs to 12 residues. The germline V gene has CDR1 ENHRY and CDR2 SYGVKD. V lost 2 bases to trimming and J lost 8 bases, with 9 bases between them. The chain carries TRBV10-3 and TRBJ1-2, with a tentative D call TRBD1 (5 bases). The clonotype was recovered from a woman between 70 and 85 years old with active or convalescent COVID-19. Material: peripheral blood. This CDR3 reads CAISEGGNGYTF. CDR3 DNA: TGTGCCATCAGTGAGGGGGGGAACGGCTACACCTTC.